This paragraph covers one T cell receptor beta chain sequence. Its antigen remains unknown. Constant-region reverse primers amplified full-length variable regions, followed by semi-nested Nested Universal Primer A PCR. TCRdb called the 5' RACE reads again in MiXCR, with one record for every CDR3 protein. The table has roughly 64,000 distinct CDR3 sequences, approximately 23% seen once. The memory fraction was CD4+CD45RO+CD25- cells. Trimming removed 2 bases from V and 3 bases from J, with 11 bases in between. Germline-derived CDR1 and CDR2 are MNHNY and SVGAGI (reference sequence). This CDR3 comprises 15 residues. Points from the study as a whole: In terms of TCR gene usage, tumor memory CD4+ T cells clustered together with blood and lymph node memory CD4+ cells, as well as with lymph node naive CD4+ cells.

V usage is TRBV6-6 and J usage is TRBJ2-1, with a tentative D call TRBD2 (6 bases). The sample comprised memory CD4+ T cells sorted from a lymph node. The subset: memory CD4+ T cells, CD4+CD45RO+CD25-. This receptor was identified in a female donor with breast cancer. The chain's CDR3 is CASSYTAGVYNEQFF. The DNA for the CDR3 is TGTGCCAGCAGTTACACAGCGGGTGTCTACAATGAGCAGTTCTTC.